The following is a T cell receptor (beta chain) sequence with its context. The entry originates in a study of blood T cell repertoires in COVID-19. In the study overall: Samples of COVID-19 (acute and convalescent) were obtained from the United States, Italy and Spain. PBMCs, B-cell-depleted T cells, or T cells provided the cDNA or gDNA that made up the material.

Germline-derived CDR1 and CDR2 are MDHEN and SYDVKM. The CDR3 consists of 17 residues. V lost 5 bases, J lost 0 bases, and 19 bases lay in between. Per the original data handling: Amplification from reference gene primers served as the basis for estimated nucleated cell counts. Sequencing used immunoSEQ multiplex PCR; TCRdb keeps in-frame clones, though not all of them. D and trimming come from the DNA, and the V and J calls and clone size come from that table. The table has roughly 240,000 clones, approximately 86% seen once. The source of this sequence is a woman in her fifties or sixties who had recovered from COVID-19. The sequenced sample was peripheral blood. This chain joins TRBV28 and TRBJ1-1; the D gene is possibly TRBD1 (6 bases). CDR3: CASSPNHRVWMNTEAFF. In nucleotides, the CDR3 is TGTGCCAGCAGTCCCAATCACAGGGTCTGGATGAACACTGAAGCTTTCTTT.